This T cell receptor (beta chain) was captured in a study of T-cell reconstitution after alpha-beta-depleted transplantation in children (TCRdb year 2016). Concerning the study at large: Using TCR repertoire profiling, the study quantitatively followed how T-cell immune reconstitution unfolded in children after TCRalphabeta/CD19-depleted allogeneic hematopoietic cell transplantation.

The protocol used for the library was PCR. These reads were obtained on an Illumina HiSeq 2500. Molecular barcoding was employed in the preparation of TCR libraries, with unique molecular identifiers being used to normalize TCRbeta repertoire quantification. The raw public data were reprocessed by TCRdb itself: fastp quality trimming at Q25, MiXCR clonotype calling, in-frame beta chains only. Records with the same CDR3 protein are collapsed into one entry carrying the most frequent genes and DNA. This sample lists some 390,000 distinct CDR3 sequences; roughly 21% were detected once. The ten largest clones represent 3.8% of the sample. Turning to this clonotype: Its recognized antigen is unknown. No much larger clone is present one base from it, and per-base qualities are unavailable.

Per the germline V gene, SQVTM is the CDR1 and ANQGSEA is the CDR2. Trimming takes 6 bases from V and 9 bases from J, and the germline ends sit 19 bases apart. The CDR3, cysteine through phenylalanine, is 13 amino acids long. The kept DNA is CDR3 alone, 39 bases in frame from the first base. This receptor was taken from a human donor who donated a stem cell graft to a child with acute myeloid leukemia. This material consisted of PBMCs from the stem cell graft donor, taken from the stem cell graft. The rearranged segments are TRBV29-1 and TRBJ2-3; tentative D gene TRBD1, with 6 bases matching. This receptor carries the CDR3 CSVHLPGERTQYF. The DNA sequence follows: TGCAGCGTCCACCTACCAGGGGAGAGGACGCAGTATTTT.